The source of this TCR beta chain is a study of T cell responses to AZD1222 COVID-19 vaccine. Findings and caveats of the study: Once two AZD1222 doses were given, Spike-specific TCR breadth and depth went up.

This table comes from immunoSEQ multiplex PCR, and its TCRdb copy is limited to in-frame clones, with some not included. The table shows roughly 120,000 clones, with roughly 84% occurring only once. The CDR3 has 17 residues. Trimming took 5 bases from V and 4 from J; bases not matched to a gene: 12. Germline CDR1 and CDR2: MNHEY and SVGEGT. With regard to this clone: Its antigen is unknown.

The source was peripheral blood, collected on day 0 of AZD1222 vaccination. The J gene is TRBJ1-1, the V gene TRBV6-2 or TRBV6-3, with TRBD1 matching over 11 bases. The receptor comes from an adult in good health. CDR3 loop: CASSRADRGHVSTEAFF. In DNA form, the CDR3 reads TGTGCCAGCAGTAGGGCGGACAGGGGGCATGTAAGCACTGAAGCTTTCTTT.